This T cell receptor beta chain appears in the sequencing data of a study of blood T cell repertoires in COVID-19. Looking at the study overall: The United States, Italy and Spain were the sources of the acute and convalescent COVID-19 samples. Nucleic acid was either cDNA or gDNA, and it came from T cells, B-cell-depleted T cells, or PBMCs.

Method: immunoSEQ multiplex PCR; TCRdb's copy keeps in-frame clones and lacks some. The data show about 89,000 clones, with about 80% seen just once and around 49% held by the top ten. Trimming pared 0 bases from V and 4 bases from J, leaving 12 bases between. The CDR3 contains 15 residues. Germline CDR1 and CDR2: SGHRS and YFSETQ. The TCR comes from a human donor in a cohort sampled during active COVID-19. The chain combines TRBV5-1 with TRBJ2-3; TRBD2 is a possible D gene (5 bases). The sample comprised peripheral blood. As DNA, the CDR3 is TGCGCCAGCAGCTTGGAGGTGGGGAGCGCAGATACGCAGTATTTT. This codes for CASSLEVGSADTQYF. Together with reference TRBV5-1 and TRBJ2-3, the CDR3 gives the full variable domain: KAGVTQTPRYLIKTRGQQVTLSCSPISGHRSVSWYQQTPGQGLQFLFEYFSETQRNKGNFPGRFSGRQFSNSRSEMNVSTLELGDSALYLCASSLEVGSADTQYFGPGTRLTVL.